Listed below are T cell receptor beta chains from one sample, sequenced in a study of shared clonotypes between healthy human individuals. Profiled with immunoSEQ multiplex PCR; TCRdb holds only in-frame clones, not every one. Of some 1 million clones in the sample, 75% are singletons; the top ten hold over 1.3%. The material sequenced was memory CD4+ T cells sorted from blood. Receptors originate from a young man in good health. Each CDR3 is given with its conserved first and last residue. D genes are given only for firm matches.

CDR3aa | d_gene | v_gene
CASSLGGLGEQFF | - | TRBV5-4
CASSPRLAGAPDTQYF | TRBD2 | TRBV2
CASSGGTGGGYTF | TRBD1 | TRBV5-4
CASCLEKLFF | - | TRBV2
CASSLDPGTGLNNSPLHF | TRBD1 | TRBV11-2
CASSIDRTEAFF | - | TRBV19
CASSPGLAGGSETQYF | TRBD2 | TRBV19
CASSEPGGRQYF | - | TRBV6-1
CASSSLAKNIQYF | - | TRBV7-2
CAISPRTGKEAGANVLTF | - | TRBV10-3
CASSRRVGELFF | - | TRBV19
CASSSPRREAGYTF | - | TRBV7-2
CASSRGDAGANVLTF | TRBD2 | TRBV6-5
CTSSQVVGVSTDTQYF | - | TRBV1
CAWRIGQAYEQYF | TRBD1 | TRBV30
CASSFAEAGNTIYF | - | TRBV5-4
CASSPPGQEKLFF | - | TRBV5-4
CASSIGQLNEQFF | - | TRBV19
CAWTGDTQETQYF | - | TRBV30
CASSTSGGVTEAFF | - | TRBV7-3